One and the same sample provided the 11 T cell receptor beta chains below, sequenced in a study of tumor and adjacent non-tumor tissue in lung cancer. RNA was extracted from bulk tissue without any cell sorting. More than 3 cm separated this lung sample from the edge of the tumor. A modified ARM-PCR protocol with three rounds of nested PCR amplified TCRbeta. In TCRdb, the multiplex PCR reads were re-called with MiXCR into one record per CDR3 protein. Of under 95,000 distinct CDR3 sequences in the sample, roughly 80% were seen once. Sequencing was performed on distant non-tumor lung tissue. The source is a man aged 60-69 years with non-small cell lung cancer.

A remark on this clonotype: The junction differs from germline at one of its ends, possibly a read error. The chain uses TRBV11-2 and TRBJ2-5, with TRBD1 matching over 7 bases. CDR1 SGHAT and CDR2 FQNNGV come from the germline V gene. The CDR3 is 14 amino acids. CDR3 nucleotide sequence: TGTGCCAGCAGCTCAGGACAGGTACAAGAGACCCGGTACTTC. Translation gives CASSSGQVQETRYF.

This clonotype showed up many times. The chain joins TRBV20-1 to TRBJ1-1; D remains ambiguous. This CDR3 comprises 14 residues. Per the germline V gene, CDR1 is DFQATT and CDR2 is SNEGSKA (reference sequence). Trimming removed 2 bases at V and 5 bases at J, with 15 bases between. CDR3 protein: CSARSSLFGTEAFF. The CDR3 region has the DNA TGCAGTGCTAGATCCAGTCTCTTTGGAACTGAAGCTTTCTTT.

On this clonotype itself: At one boundary the junction diverges from the germline segment, which might be a read error. The chain recombines TRBV6-5 with TRBJ1-1; 10 bases align to TRBD1. In germline, CDR1 is MNHEY, CDR2 SVGAGI. This CDR3 is built from 15 residues. CDR3 coding DNA: TGCGCCAGCAGCTGGACAGGGGGGGGCGGCACTGAAGCTTTCTTT. This encodes CASSWTGGGGTEAFF.

A word on this clonotype: This may come from a read error, since a much larger clone is one base off. The V and J genes are TRBV28 and TRBJ2-1; tentative D call: TRBD2 (6 bases). V dropped 6 bases and J dropped 8 bases, with 20 bases sitting between them. The CDR3 has 15 residues. CDR1 is MDHEN and CDR2 is SYDVKM in the germline V gene. The CDR3 nucleotides read TGTGCCAGCAGCAGAGCGGGCCGGGTTTACGATGAGCAGTTCTTC. Its translation is CASSRAGRVYDEQFF.

Worth noting for this clonotype: The junction shows a germline mismatch at one end, possibly a read error. V usage is TRBV30 and J usage is TRBJ2-3; unclear D gene. In germline, CDR1 is GTSNPN, CDR2 SVGIG (reference sequence). The CDR3 runs 15 residues. CDR3 nucleotide sequence: TGTACCTGGAGTGTAATTTTGTTCTCTACAGATACGCAGTATTTT. It specifies CTWSVILFSTDTQYF. Full variable domain (missing parts from reference TRBV30 and TRBJ2-3): SQTIHQWPATLVQPVGSPLSLECTVEGTSNPNLYWYRQAAGRGLQLLFYSVGIGQISSEVPQNLSASRPQDRQFILSSKKLLLSDSGFYLCTWSVILFSTDTQYFGPGTRLTVL.

The V and J genes are TRBV7-3 and TRBJ1-1; D possibly corresponds to TRBD1 (5 bases). The CDR3 is 13 residues long. Looked up from germline, CDR1 is SGHTA and CDR2 is FQGTGA. Here the CDR3 DNA reads TGTACTAGCAGCACCCAGGGGAACACTGAAGCTTTCTTT. It is translated as CTSSTQGNTEAFF. Full variable domain (outside the CDR3, taken from reference TRBV7-3 and TRBJ1-1): GAGVSQTPSNKVTEKGKYVELRCDPISGHTALYWYRQSLGQGPEFLIYFQGTGAADDSGLPNDRFFAVRPEGSVSTLKIQRTERGDSAVYLCTSSTQGNTEAFFGQGTRLTVV.

The sample holds a few counts of this clonotype. A much larger clone lies one base from this, so it may be a read error. The rearrangement joins TRBV20-1 to TRBJ2-7; TRBD1 might be the D (5 bases). V lost 2 bases, J lost 1 base, and 15 bases lay in between. The length of the CDR3 is 15 residues. Germline loops: CDR1 DFQATT, CDR2 SNEGSKA (reference sequence). The CDR3 region is CSARSRTNSSYEQYF. In DNA, the CDR3 is TGCAGTGCTAGATCAAGGACAAACTCATCCTACGAGCAGTACTTC.

In its sample, this clonotype was seen once. With a much larger clone just one base away, this may be a read error. The V gene is TRBV20-1, the J gene TRBJ2-7, with 8 bases matching TRBD1. The germline CDR1 and CDR2 sequences are DFQATT and SNEGSKA (reference sequence). The length of the CDR3 is 16 residues. CDR3 nucleotide sequence: TGCACTGCCGAATTTTCCGACAGGGGTGGGGGCTACGAGCAGTACTTC. Amino acids: CTAEFSDRGGGYEQYF.

For this clonotype: Since the CDR3 does not end with the conserved phenylalanine or tryptophan, this likely comes from a read error. In DNA, the CDR3 is TGTGCCAGCAGTTACTCATACAGGCCGAGCTTCTACAATGAGCAGTTCTCC. This sequence encodes CASSYSYRPSFYNEQFS. This rearrangement joins TRBV6-5 to TRBJ2-1; D is perhaps TRBD1 (5 bases). Trimming stripped 0 bases from V and 3 bases from J, with 15 bases between. The CDR3 is made up of 17 amino acids. Germline V gene lookup returns CDR1 MNHEY and CDR2 SVGAGI.

The chain has TRBV29-1 and TRBJ1-1; D ambiguous. Germline values: CDR1 SQVTM, CDR2 ANQGSEA. The V gene lost 7 bases and the J gene lost 6 bases, with 18 bases spanning the gap. CDR3 length: 13 amino acids. CDR3: CSAAWGNASEAFF. DNA of the CDR3: TGCAGCGCCGCCTGGGGAAATGCCTCTGAAGCTTTCTTT. The full variable domain, rest sourced from reference TRBV29-1 and TRBJ1-1, is SAVISQKPSRDICQRGTSLTIQCQVDSQVTMMFWYRQQPGQSLTLIATANQGSEATYESGFVIDKFPISRPNLTFSTLTVSNMSPEDSSIYLCSAAWGNASEAFFGQGTRLTVV.

V gene TRBV21-1 combines with J gene TRBJ2-4; the table's D call of TRBD1 was not tested on the DNA. TRBV21-1 has pseudogene status. There are 20 residues in the CDR3. CDR3 sequence: CASSKRTGLTPSRLGDIQYF. CDR3 nucleotide sequence: TGTGCCAGCAGCAAAAGGACAGGCCTCACACCGTCAAGACTAGGGGACATTCAGTACTTC.